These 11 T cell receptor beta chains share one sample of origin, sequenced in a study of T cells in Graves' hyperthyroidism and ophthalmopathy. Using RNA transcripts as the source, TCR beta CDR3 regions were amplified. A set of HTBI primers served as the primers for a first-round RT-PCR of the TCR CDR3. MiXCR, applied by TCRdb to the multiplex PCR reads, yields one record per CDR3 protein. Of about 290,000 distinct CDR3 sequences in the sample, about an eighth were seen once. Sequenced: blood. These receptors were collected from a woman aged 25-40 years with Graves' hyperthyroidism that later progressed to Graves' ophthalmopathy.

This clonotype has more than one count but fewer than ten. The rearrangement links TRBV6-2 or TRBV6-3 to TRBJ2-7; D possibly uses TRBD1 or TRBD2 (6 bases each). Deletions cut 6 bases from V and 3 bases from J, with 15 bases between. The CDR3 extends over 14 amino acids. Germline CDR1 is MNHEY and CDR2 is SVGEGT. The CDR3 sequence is CASRLRGAGYEQYF. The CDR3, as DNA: TGTGCCAGCAGATTAAGGGGGGCGGGCTACGAGCAGTACTTC.

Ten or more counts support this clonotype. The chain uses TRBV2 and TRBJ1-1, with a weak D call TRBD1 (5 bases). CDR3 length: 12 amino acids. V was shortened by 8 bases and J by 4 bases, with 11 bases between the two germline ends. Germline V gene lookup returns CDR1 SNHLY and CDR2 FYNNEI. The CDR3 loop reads CASGGGTTEAFF. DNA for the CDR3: TGTGCCAGCGGGGGGGGTACCACTGAAGCTTTCTTT. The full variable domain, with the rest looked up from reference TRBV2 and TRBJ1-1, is EPEVTQTPSHQVTQMGQEVILRCVPISNHLYFYWYRQILGQKVEFLVSFYNNEISEKSEIFDDQFSVERPDGSNFTLKIRSTKLEDSAMYFCASGGGTTEAFFGQGTRLTVV.

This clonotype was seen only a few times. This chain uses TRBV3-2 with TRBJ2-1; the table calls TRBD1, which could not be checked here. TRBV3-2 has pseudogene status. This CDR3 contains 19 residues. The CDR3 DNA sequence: TGTGCCAGCAGCCCTTCTCGGGGTCATGTCCGGCCATCCTACAATGAGCAGTTCTTC. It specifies CASSPSRGHVRPSYNEQFF.

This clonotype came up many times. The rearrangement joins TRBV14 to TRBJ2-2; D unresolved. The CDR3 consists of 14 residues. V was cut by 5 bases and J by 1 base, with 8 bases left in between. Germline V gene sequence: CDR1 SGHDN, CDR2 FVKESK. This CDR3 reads CASSVLMNTGELFF. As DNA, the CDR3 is TGTGCCAGCAGCGTCCTCATGAACACCGGGGAGCTGTTTTTT.

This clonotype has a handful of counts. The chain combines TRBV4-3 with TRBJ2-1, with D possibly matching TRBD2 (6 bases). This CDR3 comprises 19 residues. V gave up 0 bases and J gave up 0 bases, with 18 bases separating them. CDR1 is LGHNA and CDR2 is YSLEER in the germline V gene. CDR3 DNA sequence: TGCGCCAGCAGCCAAGACGGGGGAGGACGGTCCAGCTCCTACAATGAGCAGTTCTTC. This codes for CASSQDGGGRSSSYNEQFF.

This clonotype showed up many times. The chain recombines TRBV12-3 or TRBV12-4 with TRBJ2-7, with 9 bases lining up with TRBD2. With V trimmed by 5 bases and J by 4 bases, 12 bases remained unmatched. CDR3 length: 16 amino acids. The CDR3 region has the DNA TGTGCCAGCAGTCCGAAACGAAAGACTAGCGGTTACGAGCAGTACTTC. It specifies CASSPKRKTSGYEQYF.

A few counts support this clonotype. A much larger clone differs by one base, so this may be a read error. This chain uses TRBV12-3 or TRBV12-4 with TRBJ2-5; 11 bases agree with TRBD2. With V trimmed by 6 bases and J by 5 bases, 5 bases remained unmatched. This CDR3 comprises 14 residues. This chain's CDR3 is CASRQTSGNETQYF. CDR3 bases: TGTGCCAGCAGGCAGACTAGCGGGAACGAGACCCAGTACTTC.

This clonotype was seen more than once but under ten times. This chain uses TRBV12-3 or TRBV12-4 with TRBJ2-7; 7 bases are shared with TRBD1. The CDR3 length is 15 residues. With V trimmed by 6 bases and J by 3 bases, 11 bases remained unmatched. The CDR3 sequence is CASSTLGAGGYEQYF. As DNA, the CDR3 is TGTGCCAGCAGCACCCTGGGGGCAGGGGGCTACGAGCAGTACTTC.

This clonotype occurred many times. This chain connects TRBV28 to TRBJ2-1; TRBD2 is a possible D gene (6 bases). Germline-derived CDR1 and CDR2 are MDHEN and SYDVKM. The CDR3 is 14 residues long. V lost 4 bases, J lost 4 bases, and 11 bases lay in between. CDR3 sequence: CASSYPGTYNEQFF. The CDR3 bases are TGTGCCAGCAGTTACCCCGGGACTTACAATGAGCAGTTCTTC. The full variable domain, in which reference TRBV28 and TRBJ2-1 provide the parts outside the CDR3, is DVKVTQSSRYLVKRTGEKVFLECVQDMDHENMFWYRQDPGLGLRLIYFSYDVKMKEKGDIPEGYSVSREKKERFSLILESASTNQTSMYLCASSYPGTYNEQFFGPGTRLTVL.

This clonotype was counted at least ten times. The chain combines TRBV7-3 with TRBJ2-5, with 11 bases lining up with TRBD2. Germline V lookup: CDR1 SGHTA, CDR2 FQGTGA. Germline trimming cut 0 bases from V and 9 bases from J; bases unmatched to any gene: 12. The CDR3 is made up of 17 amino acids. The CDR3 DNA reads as TGTGCCAGCAGCTTAACCACTAGCGGGAGATACCAGAAGGCCCAGTACTTC. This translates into CASSLTTSGRYQKAQYF. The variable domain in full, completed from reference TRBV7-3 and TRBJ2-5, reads GAGVSQTPSNKVTEKGKYVELRCDPISGHTALYWYRQSLGQGPEFLIYFQGTGAADDSGLPNDRFFAVRPEGSVSTLKIQRTERGDSAVYLCASSLTTSGRYQKAQYFGPGTRLLVL.

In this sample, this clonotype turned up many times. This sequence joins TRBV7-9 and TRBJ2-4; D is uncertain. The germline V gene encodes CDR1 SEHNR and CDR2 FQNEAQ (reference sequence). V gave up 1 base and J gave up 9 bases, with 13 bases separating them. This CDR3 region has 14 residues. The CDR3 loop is CASSLVTAGSIQYF. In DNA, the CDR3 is TGTGCCAGCAGCTTAGTCACGGCCGGCAGCATTCAGTACTTC.